The sequence of this TCR beta chain was determined in a study of blood T cell repertoires in COVID-19. As for the study in general: Some COVID-19 samples were acute and others convalescent; all came from the United States, Italy and Spain. The analysed material was cDNA or gDNA that came from T cells, B-cell-depleted T cells, or PBMCs.

Original processing methods: Amplification of reference gene primers provided the estimated nucleated cell counts. Only in-frame clones appear in the TCRdb table, and some are missing; sequencing was by immunoSEQ multiplex PCR. The V and J calls and the clone size are those of that table, but D and trimming were determined from the DNA. The sample contains just over 90,000 clones, about nine tenths of which appear only once. Unmatched junction bases numbered 17, after V lost 3 bases and J lost 0 bases. The CDR3 runs 21 residues. The germline V gene encodes CDR1 LGHNA and CDR2 YNFKEQ. The sample consisted of peripheral blood. The chain uses TRBV4-2 and TRBJ2-1, with 10 positions matching TRBD2. The receptor comes from a human donor with active COVID-19. The donor label of this sample is uncertain. The CDR3 loop is CASSQDRTLAGLTSSYNEQFF. CDR3 sequence (DNA): TGTGCCAGCAGCCAGGACCGCACACTAGCGGGGCTAACAAGCTCCTACAATGAGCAGTTCTTC.